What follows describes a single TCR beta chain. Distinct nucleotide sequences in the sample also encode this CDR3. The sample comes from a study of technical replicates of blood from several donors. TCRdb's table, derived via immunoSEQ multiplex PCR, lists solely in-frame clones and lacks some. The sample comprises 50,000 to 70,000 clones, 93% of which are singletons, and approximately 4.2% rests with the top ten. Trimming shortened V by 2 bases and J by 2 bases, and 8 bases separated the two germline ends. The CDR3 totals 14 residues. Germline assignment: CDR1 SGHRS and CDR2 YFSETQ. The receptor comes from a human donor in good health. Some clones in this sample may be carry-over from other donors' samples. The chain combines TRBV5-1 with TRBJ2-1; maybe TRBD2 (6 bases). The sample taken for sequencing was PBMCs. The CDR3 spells CASSLSGAYNEQFF. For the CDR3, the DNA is TGCGCCAGCAGCTTATCGGGGGCCTACAATGAGCAGTTCTTC.